This TCR beta chain originates from a study of post-analysis software for immune sequencing data. Looking at the study overall: The courses of disease that were included comprised relapsing-remitting, secondary progressive and progressive-relapsing multiple sclerosis.

This clonotype has just a few counts. Its antigen is undetermined. V trimming: 3 bases; J trimming: 8 bases; junction bases outside the gene matches: 8. The CDR3 extends over 15 amino acids. Germline CDR1 and CDR2: SQVTM and ANQGSEA. The authors incorporated unique molecular identifiers into the TCR beta cDNA libraries. Some 500,000 cDNA molecules were recovered from an input of roughly 0.95 to 10 million T cells. TCRdb processed the PCR reads anew with MiXCR; each CDR3 protein has one entry. The sample includes a few hundred thousand distinct CDR3 sequences, less than 40% of them seen just once. Findings and caveats of the study: Strong same-batch co-clustering of samples appeared with F measure clustering. Relative to controls, patients with multiple sclerosis showed significantly lower normalized Chao1 diversity. Patients had higher frequencies than controls of roughly 5 TRBV segments, including TRBV5-6, TRBV5-1 and TRBV20-1.

The TCR was taken from a girl aged 2 to 9 with multiple sclerosis. V gene TRBV29-1 combines with J gene TRBJ2-1, with TRBD2 matching over 12 bases. The sequencing input was blood. Here the CDR3 reads CSVEFLAGGVDEQFF. Written as DNA, the CDR3 is TGCAGCGTTGAGTTCCTAGCGGGAGGGGTAGATGAGCAGTTCTTC.